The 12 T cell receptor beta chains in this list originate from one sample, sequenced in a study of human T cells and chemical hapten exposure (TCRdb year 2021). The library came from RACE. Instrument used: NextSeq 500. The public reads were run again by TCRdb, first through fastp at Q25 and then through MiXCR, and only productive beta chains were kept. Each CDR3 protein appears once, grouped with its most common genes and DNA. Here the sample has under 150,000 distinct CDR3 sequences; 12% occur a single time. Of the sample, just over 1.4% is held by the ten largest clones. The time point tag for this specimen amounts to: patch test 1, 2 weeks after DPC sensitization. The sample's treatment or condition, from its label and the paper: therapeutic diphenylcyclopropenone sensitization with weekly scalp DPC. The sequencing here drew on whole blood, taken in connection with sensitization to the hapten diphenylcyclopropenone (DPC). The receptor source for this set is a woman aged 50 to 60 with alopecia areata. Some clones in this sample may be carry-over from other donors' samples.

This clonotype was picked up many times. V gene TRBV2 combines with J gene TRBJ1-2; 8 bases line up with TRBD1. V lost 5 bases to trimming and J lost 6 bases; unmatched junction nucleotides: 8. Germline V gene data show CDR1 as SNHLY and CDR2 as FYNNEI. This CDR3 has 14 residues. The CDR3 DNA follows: TGTGCCAGCAGTATGTCAGGGGGCGCCCATGGCTACACCTTC. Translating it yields CASSMSGGAHGYTF.

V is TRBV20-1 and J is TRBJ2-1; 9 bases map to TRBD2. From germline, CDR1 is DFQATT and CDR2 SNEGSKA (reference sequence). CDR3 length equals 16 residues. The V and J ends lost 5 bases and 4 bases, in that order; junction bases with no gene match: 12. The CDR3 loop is CSAYPYAGGPYNEQFF. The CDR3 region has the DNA TGCAGTGCTTATCCTTACGCGGGAGGGCCTTACAATGAGCAGTTCTTC.

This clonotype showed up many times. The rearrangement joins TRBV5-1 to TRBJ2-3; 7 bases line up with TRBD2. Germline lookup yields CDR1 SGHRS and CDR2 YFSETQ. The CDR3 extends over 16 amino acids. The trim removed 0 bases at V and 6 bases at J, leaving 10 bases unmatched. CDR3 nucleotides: TGCGCCAGCAGCTTGGGCCTAGCGGACCTCTCCGATACGCAGTATTTT. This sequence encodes CASSLGLADLSDTQYF.

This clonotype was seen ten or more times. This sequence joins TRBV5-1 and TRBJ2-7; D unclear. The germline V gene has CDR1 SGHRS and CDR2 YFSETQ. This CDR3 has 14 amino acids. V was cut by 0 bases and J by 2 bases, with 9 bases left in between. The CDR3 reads CASSLAAGAYEQYF. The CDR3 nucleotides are TGCGCCAGCAGCTTGGCGGCAGGAGCCTACGAGCAGTACTTC.

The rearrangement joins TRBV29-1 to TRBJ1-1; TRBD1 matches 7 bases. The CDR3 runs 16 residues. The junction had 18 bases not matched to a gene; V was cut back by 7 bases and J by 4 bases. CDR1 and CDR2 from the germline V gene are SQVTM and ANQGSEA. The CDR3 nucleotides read TGCAGCGCGCACTCTGGGGGCGACAGGGTCGCCACTGAAGCTTTCTTT. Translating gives CSAHSGGDRVATEAFF.

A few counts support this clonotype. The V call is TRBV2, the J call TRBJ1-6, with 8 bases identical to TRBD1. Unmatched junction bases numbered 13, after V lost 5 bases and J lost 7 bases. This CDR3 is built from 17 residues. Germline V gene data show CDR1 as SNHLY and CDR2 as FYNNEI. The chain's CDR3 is CASSNDAGGGENSPLHF. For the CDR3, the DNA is TGTGCCAGCAGTAACGACGCAGGGGGCGGCGAGAATTCACCCCTCCACTTT.

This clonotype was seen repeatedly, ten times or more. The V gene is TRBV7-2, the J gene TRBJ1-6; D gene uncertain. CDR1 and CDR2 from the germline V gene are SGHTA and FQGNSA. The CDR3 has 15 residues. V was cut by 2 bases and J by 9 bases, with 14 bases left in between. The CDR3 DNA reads TGTGCCAGCAGCTTATTTGAGCACCCTAGTTCACCCCTCCACTTT. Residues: CASSLFEHPSSPLHF.

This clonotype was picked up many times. CDR3 residues: CASSPPNSLLNTGELFF. CDR3 DNA sequence: TGTGCCAGCTCACCACCGAACAGCTTACTGAACACCGGGGAGCTGTTTTTT. This chain joins TRBV18 and TRBJ2-2; D call uncertain. Trimming left V 0 bases short and J 1 base short, with 12 bases between. CDR3 length: 17 residues. Germline CDR1 and CDR2: KGHSH and LQKENI.

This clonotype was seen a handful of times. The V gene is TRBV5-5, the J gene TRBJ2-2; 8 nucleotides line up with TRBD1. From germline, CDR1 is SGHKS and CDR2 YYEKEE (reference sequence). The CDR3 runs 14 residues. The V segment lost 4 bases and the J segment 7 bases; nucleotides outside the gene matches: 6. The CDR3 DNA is TGTGCCAGCAGCAGGACAGGGTCGGACGGGGAGCTGTTTTTT. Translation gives CASSRTGSDGELFF.

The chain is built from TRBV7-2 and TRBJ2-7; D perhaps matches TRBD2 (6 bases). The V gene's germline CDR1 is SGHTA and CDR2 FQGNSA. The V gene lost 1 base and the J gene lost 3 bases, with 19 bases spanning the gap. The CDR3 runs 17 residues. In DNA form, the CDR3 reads TGTGCCAGCAGCTTAGGACACAGCGGGTCGTCCGGCTACGAGCAGTACTTC. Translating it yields CASSLGHSGSSGYEQYF. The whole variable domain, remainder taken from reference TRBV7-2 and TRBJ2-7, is GAGVSQSPSNKVTEKGKDVELRCDPISGHTALYWYRQSLGQGLEFLIYFQGNSAPDKSGLPSDRFSAERTGGSVSTLTIQRTQQEDSAVYLCASSLGHSGSSGYEQYFGPGTRLTVT.

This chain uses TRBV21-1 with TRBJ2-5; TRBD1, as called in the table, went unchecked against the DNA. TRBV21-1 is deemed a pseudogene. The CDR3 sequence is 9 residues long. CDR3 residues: CARRKTGYF. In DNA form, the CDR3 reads TGTGCCAGAAGAAAGACAGGGTACTTC.

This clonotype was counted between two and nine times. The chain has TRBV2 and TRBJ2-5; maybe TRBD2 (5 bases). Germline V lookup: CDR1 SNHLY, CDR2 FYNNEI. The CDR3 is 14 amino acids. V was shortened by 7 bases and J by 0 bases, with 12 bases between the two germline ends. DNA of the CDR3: TGTGCCAGCACCGGGTCGCGGGACCAAGAGACCCAGTACTTC. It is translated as CASTGSRDQETQYF.